The 9 T cell receptor beta chains listed next were all sequenced from one sample in a study of cytomegalovirus exposure and HLA in healthy donors. The PCR was carried out with 60 Vbeta primers and 13 Jbeta primers. TCRdb's copy holds only in-frame clones and misses some; the assay was immunoSEQ multiplex PCR. The sample comprises under 200,000 clones, roughly two thirds of which are singletons, and less than 3.5% rests with the top ten. Source material: PBMCs. The receptor set was obtained from a woman aged 40 to 50 in good health and CMV-seropositive.

The count of this clone is one. V is TRBV5-1 and J is TRBJ2-2, with 8 positions matching TRBD1. This CDR3 comprises 18 residues. Germline V CDR1 and CDR2: SGHRS, YFSETQ. V shed 0 bases, J shed 1 base, and the junction held 8 bases outside the gene matches. CDR3 sequence (DNA): TGCGCCAGCAGCTTGGCCGTACGAACAGGGGGGAACACCGGGGAGCTGTTTTTT. It codes for CASSLAVRTGGNTGELFF.

The V gene is TRBV25-1, the J gene TRBJ2-1; TRBD2 aligns across 7 bases. The V segment lost 4 bases and the J segment 6 bases; nucleotides outside the gene matches: 6. Germline V gene sequence: CDR1 MGHDK, CDR2 SYGVNS. CDR3 length: 14 residues. CDR3 residues: CASSVAGAVNEQFF. The CDR3 DNA sequence: TGTGCCAGCAGTGTGGCGGGAGCGGTCAATGAGCAGTTCTTC.

Concerning this clone itself: At one of its ends the junction is not consistent with the germline gene, which may arise from a read error. As DNA, the CDR3 is TGTGCCAGCAGTGCCTGGTCCGGGACAACGTCCTACGAGCAGTCCTTC. It encodes CASSAWSGTTSYEQSF. The chain is built from TRBV25-1 and TRBJ2-7; tentatively, D is TRBD1 (6 bases). This CDR3 contains 16 residues. Germline V gives CDR1 MGHDK, CDR2 SYGVNS.

The chain combines TRBV18 with TRBJ1-1; D gene ambiguous. The ends were cut back, 2 bases at V and 6 bases at J, with 10 bases in the middle. Germline CDR1 reads KGHSH; CDR2 reads LQKENI. The CDR3 spans 13 residues. The CDR3 here is CASSPGRSPEAFF. As DNA, the CDR3 is TGTGCCAGCTCACCAGGCAGGTCGCCTGAAGCTTTCTTT.

The rearrangement links TRBV19 to TRBJ1-4, with TRBD1 matching 8 bases. V lost 11 bases, J lost 8 bases, and 13 bases stayed unmatched. Per the germline V gene, CDR1 is LNHDA and CDR2 is SQIVND (reference sequence). The CDR3 loop spans 14 amino acids. The DNA of the CDR3 is TGTGCCGCGGGGTGGGGGACAGGCATGGAAAAACTGTTTTTT. Its translation is CAAGWGTGMEKLFF. Full variable domain (remainder filled in from reference TRBV19 and TRBJ1-4): DGGITQSPKYLFRKEGQNVTLSCEQNLNHDAMYWYRQDPGQGLRLIYYSQIVNDFQKGDIAEGYSVSREKKESFPLTVTSAQKNPTAFYLCAAGWGTGMEKLFFGSGTQLSVL.

The chain is built from TRBV7-9 and TRBJ2-7; D perhaps matches TRBD1 (6 bases). Germline assignment: CDR1 SEHNR and CDR2 FQNEAQ (reference sequence). The CDR3 extends over 15 amino acids. With 5 bases removed from V and 2 bases from J, the gap between germline ends came to 16 bases. The DNA of the CDR3 is TGTGCCAGCAGCCTAACAGCGGACAGAACCTACGAGCAGTACTTC. Translation: CASSLTADRTYEQYF. The whole variable domain, remainder taken from reference TRBV7-9 and TRBJ2-7, is DTGVSQNPRHKITKRGQNVTFRCDPISEHNRLYWYRQTLGQGPEFLTYFQNEAQLEKSRLLSDRFSAERPKGSFSTLEIQRTEQGDSAMYLCASSLTADRTYEQYFGPGTRLTVT.

CDR3 coding DNA: TGTGCCAGCACACTGGTAGGCAATCAGCCCCAGCATTTT. It is translated as CASTLVGNQPQHF. The chain carries TRBV6-6 and TRBJ1-5, with unresolved D. Germline lookup yields CDR1 MNHNY and CDR2 SVGAGI (reference sequence). Between the trimmed V and J ends, which lost 7 bases and 2 bases, there was a span of 9 bases. The CDR3 length is 13 residues.

The chain employs TRBV28 and TRBJ2-5; 8 bases fit TRBD1. Germline CDR1 MDHEN, CDR2 SYDVKM. CDR3 length equals 15 residues. The V gene end was trimmed by 6 bases and the J gene end by 4 bases; junction bases not matched to a gene: 10. Here the CDR3 reads CASRTQNRGAETQYF. Here the CDR3 DNA reads TGTGCCAGCAGAACCCAAAACAGGGGGGCAGAGACCCAGTACTTC.

This chain joins TRBV13 and TRBJ2-5; 8 nucleotides agree with TRBD1. The J call is in doubt because the DNA end fits TRBJ2-7 better. The germline CDR1 and CDR2 sequences are PRHDT and FYEKMQ (reference sequence). CDR3 size: 15 residues. CDR3 sequence reads: CASSFRTGGSYEQYF. The CDR3 region has the DNA TGTGCCAGCAGCTTTCGTACAGGGGGCTCCTACGAGCAGTACTTC.